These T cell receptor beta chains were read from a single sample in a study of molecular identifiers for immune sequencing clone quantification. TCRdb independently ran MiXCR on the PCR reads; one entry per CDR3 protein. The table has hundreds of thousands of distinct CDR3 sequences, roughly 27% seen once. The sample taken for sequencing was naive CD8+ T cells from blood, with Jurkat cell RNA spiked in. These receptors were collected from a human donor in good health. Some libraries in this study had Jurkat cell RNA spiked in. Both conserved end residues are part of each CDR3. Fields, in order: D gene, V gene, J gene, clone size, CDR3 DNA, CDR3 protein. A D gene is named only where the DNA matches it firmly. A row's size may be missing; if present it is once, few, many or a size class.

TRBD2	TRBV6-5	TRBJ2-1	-	TGTGCCAGCAAGGGACTAGCGGGAGGGCCAACGCATGAGCAGTTCTTC	CASKGLAGGPTHEQFF
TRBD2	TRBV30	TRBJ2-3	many	TGTGCCTGGAACGTTCTAGCGGGGGGGCGAAAAGATACGCAGTATTTT	CAWNVLAGGRKDTQYF
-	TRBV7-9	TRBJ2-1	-	TGTGCCAGCAGCTCGCTAGGTGAGCAGTTCTTC	CASSSLGEQFF
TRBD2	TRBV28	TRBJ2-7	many	TGTGCCAGCAGTTTAGGGACTAGCGGGATTCGGCCCTACGAGCAGTACTTC	CASSLGTSGIRPYEQYF
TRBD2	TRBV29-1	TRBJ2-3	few	TGCAGCGTTGTTCGGGAGGGGACAGATACGCAGTATTTT	CSVVREGTDTQYF
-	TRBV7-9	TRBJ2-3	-	TGTGCCAGCAGCCCCGTTTTGGGTAGCACAGATACGCAGTATTTT	CASSPVLGSTDTQYF
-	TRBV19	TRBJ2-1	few	TGTGCCAGTAGTTCCCAACCAGGGTACAATGAGCAGTTCTTC	CASSSQPGYNEQFF
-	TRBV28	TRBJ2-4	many	TGTGCCAGCAGCCCGAACGGGGTGATGGACATTCAGTACTTC	CASSPNGVMDIQYF
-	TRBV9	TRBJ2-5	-	TGTGCCAGCAGCCCCGGGTGGGGGTTCGGGGAGACCCAGTACTTC	CASSPGWGFGETQYF
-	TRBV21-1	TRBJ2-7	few	TGTGCCTGCCCAGGGGGCTCCTACGAGCAGTACTTC	CACPGGSYEQYF
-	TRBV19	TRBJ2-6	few	TGTGCCAGTAGTATACATGACGTTTGGCCCTCTGGGGCCAACGTCCTGACTTTC	CASSIHDVWPSGANVLTF
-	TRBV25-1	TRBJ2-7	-	TGTGCCAGCAGTGAATATGACGAGCAGTACTTC	CASSEYDEQYF
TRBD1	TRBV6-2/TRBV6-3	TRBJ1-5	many	TGTGCCAGCACCACCCAGACAGGGTATCAGCCCCAGCATTTT	CASTTQTGYQPQHF
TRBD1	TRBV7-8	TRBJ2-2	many	TGTGCCAGCAGCTTGGGACAGTACACCGGGGAGCTGTTTTTT	CASSLGQYTGELFF
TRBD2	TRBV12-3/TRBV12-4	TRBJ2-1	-	TGTGCCAGCAAACTGGGTCCTAGCGGGAGCAATGAGCAGTTCTTC	CASKLGPSGSNEQFF
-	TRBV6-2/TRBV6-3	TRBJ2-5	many	TGTGCCAGCAGTTTCACCCGGCCGACCGGGACCCAGTACTTC	CASSFTRPTGTQYF
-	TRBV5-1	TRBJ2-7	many	TGCGCCAGCAGCTTTCAGGGGATGAGTGCCTACGAGCAGTACTTC	CASSFQGMSAYEQYF
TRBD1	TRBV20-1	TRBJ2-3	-	TGCAGTGCTAGAGTCGTGGGACAGGGGGTTTTCTTAGTAGATACGCAGTATTTT	CSARVVGQGVFLVDTQYF
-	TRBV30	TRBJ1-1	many	TGTGCCTGGAGACTTCAGACTGAAGCTTTCTTT	CAWRLQTEAFF
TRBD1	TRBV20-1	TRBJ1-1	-	TGCAGTGCTAGCCCGGACAGGGGATTCTTCACTGAAGCTTTCTTT	CSASPDRGFFTEAFF
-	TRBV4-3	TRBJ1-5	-	TGCGCCAGCAGCCAAGATCGCGGGCACCATCAGCCCCAGCATTTT	CASSQDRGHHQPQHF
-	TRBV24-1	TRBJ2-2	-	TGTGCCACCAGTGATTCTAGGGGCACCGGGGAGCTGTTTTTT	CATSDSRGTGELFF
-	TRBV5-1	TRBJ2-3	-	TGCGCCAGCAGCTTGGGACGGACTATGGGATACACAGATACGCAGTATTTT	CASSLGRTMGYTDTQYF
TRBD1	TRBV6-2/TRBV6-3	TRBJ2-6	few	TGTGCCAGCAGTTACTTTACCGGGACAGGTGACTCTGGGGCCAACGTCCTGACTTTC	CASSYFTGTGDSGANVLTF
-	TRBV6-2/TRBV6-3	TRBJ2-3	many	TGTGCCAGCAGTGAGCGGGTTAGCACAGATACGCAGTATTTT	CASSERVSTDTQYF
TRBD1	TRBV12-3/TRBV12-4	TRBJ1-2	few	TGTGCCAGCAGCGGACAGGTCTTCTATGGCTACACCTTC	CASSGQVFYGYTF
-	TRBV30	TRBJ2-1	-	TGTGCCTGGAGTAAGCAGGGTAATGTGCAGTTCTTC	CAWSKQGNVQFF
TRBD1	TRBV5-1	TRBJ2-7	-	TGCGCCAGCAGCTTACAATACAGGGGCTCCTACGAGCAGTACTTC	CASSLQYRGSYEQYF
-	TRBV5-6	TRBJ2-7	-	TGTGCCAGCAGCTTGGCACAGGGATATTTGGACGAGCAGTACTTC	CASSLAQGYLDEQYF
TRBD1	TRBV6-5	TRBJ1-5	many	TGTGCCAGCAGACAGGGGGCATTTAGCAATCAGCCCCAGCATTTT	CASRQGAFSNQPQHF
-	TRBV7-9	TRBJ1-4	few	TGTGCCAGCAGCTCAGGACAAACTAATGAAAAACTGTTTTTT	CASSSGQTNEKLFF
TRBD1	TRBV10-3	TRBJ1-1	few	TGTGCCGCCGCCCCGGGACAGGGTAACACTGAAGCTTTCTTT	CAAAPGQGNTEAFF
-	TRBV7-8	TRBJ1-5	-	TGTGCCAGCAGCTTAATGGCAGATCTATATAGCAATCCGCCCCAGCATTTT	CASSLMADLYSNPPQHF
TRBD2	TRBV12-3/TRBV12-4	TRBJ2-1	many	TGTGCCAGCAGTCCTGCAAGGACTAGCGGGGCTGCCTACAATGAGCAGTTCTTC	CASSPARTSGAAYNEQFF
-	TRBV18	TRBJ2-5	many	TGTGCCAGCTCACCTACCCTACCCGAAGAGACCCAGTACTTC	CASSPTLPEETQYF
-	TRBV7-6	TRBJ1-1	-	TGTGCCAGCGTGGGGATGAACACTGAAGCTTTCTTT	CASVGMNTEAFF
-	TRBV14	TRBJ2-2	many	TGTGCCAGCAGCCAACTCCTTTCCCCAGATTCCGGGGAGCTGTTTTTT	CASSQLLSPDSGELFF
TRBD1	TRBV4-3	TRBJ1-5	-	TGCGCCAGCAGTCTAAACAGGGGAATAGGTCAGCCCCAGCATTTT	CASSLNRGIGQPQHF
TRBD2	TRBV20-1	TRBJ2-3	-	TGCAGTGCTAGAGATGGACTAGCGGGCCGCTACGAGCAGGACTTT	CSARDGLAGRYEQDF
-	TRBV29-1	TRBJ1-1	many	TGCAGCGTTGATGGGGGGATGAACACTGAAGCTTTCTTT	CSVDGGMNTEAFF
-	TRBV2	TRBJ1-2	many	TGTGCCAGCAGTGAAATGGACAGCCTTAACTATGGCTACACCTTC	CASSEMDSLNYGYTF
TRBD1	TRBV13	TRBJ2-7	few	TGTGCCAGCAGCTTCCGGGACAGGGACTACGAGCAGTACTTC	CASSFRDRDYEQYF
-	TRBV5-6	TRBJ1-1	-	TGTGCCAGCAGCTTCGGCCTCACTGAAGCTTTCTTT	CASSFGLTEAFF
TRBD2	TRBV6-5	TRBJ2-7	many	TGTGCCAGCAGTTATCCGGCTAGCGGGGGTGCCTACGAGCAGTACTTC	CASSYPASGGAYEQYF
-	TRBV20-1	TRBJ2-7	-	TGCAGTGCTAGAGTCAGCTCAACCTACGAGCAGTACTTC	CSARVSSTYEQYF
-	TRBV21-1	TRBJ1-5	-	TGTGCCAGCAGTGCAGGGGAGGGGGATCAGCCCCAGCGTTTT	CASSAGEGDQPQRF
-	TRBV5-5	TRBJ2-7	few	TGTGCCAGCAGCCTCTATGAAGGTCGCTCCTACGAGCAGTACTTC	CASSLYEGRSYEQYF
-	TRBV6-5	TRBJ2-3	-	TGTGCCAGCGGTTACTCGAGCCTTAGCACAGATACGCAGTATTTT	CASGYSSLSTDTQYF
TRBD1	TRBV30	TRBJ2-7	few	TGTGCCTGGGGAACAGGGGGCCCTCCCTACGAGCAGTACTTC	CAWGTGGPPYEQYF
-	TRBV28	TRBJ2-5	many	TGTGCCAGCAGTTTTTATTCCGGCCAGGGCCAAGAGACCCAGTACTTC	CASSFYSGQGQETQYF
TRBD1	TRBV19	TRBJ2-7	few	TGTGCCAGTAGTATAGGGACAGGGGAAACCTACGAGCAGTACTTC	CASSIGTGETYEQYF
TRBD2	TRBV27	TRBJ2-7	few	TGTGCCAGCAGTTATAGGACTAGCTCCTACGAGCAGTACTTC	CASSYRTSSYEQYF